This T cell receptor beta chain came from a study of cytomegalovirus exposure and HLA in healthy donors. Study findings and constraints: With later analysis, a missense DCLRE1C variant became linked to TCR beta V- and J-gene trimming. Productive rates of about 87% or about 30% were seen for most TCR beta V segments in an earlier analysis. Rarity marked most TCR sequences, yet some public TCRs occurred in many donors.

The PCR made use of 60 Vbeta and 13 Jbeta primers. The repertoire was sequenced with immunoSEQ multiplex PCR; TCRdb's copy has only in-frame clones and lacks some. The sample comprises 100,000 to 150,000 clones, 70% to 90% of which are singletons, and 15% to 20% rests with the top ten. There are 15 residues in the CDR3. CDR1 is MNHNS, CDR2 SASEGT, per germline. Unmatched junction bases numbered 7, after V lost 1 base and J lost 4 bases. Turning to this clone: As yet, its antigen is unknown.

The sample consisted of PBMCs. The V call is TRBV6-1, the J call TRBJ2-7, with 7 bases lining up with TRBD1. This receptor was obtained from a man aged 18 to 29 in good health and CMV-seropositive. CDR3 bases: TGTGCCAGCAGTGAAGTGATCAGGGGGTGGTACGAGCAGTACTTC. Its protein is CASSEVIRGWYEQYF.